The clone carrying this T cell receptor (beta chain) was recorded only once. What it binds is not known. The data were obtained in a study of shared clonotypes between healthy human individuals. Healthy adults negative for HIV, lacking recent acute infections or vaccinations, served as donors. With unsorted samples, genomic DNA was obtained from tens of millions of PBMCs. Unsorted PBMC replicate PCRs used around 320 ng DNA, 25,000 to 30,000 T cell genomes. Sequencing used immunoSEQ multiplex PCR; TCRdb keeps in-frame clones, though not all of them. The repertoire consists of hundreds of thousands of clones, with around 77% occurring once and the leading ten covering approximately 12%. CDR1 and CDR2 from the germline V gene are SGDLS and YYNGEE. The CDR3 consists of 16 residues. With V trimmed by 4 bases and J by 5 bases, 8 bases remained unmatched. Overall study results and limits: Sample collection involved blood only; tissue repertoires are likely different.

This chain joins TRBV9 and TRBJ2-2, with 10 bases that match TRBD2. The sample comprised PBMCs. The sequence was collected from a woman aged 35 to 49 in good health. Some clones in this sample may be carry-over from other donors' samples. The CDR3 DNA sequence: TGTGCCAGCAGCCCCCAGCGGGAGGGCCGAACCGGGGAGCTGTTTTTT. Its translation: CASSPQREGRTGELFF.